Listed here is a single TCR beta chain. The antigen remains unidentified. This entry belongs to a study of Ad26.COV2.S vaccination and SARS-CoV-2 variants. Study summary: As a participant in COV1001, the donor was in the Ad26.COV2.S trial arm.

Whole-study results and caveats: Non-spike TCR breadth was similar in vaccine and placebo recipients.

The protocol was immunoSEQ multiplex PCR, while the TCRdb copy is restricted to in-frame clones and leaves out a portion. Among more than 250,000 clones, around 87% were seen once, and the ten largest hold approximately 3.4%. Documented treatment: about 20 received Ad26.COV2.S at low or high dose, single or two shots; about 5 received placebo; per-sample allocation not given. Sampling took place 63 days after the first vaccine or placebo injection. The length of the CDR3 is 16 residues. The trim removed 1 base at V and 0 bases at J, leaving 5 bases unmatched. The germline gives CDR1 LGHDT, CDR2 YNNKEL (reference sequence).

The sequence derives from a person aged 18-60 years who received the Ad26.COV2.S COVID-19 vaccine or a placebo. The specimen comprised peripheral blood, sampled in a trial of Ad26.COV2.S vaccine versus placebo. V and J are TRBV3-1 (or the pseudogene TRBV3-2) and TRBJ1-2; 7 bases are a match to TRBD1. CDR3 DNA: TGTGCCAGCAGCCAAGTTAGGGGGACAGCTAACTATGGCTACACCTTC. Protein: CASSQVRGTANYGYTF.